One sample yielded the 5 T cell receptor beta chains listed below, sequenced in a study of T cell responses to AZD1222 COVID-19 vaccine. Sequencing used immunoSEQ multiplex PCR; TCRdb keeps in-frame clones, though not all of them. This sample yields 87,000 or so clones, of which 90% are seen a single time; 8.4% belongs to the top ten. The material sequenced was peripheral blood, taken on day 0 of AZD1222 vaccination. The receptors shown here come from an adult in good health.

The V gene is TRBV7-2, the J gene TRBJ2-3, with a possible D match to TRBD2 (7 bases). Germline V gives CDR1 SGHTA, CDR2 FQGNSA. With 8 bases removed from V and 6 bases from J, the gap between germline ends came to 27 bases. This CDR3 has 17 amino acids. CDR3 loop: CASRIRGGGHAVDTQYF. CDR3 coding DNA: TGTGCCAGCCGAATACGGGGCGGGGGCCACGCGGTCGATACGCAGTATTTT.

The J gene is TRBJ2-2, the V gene TRBV7-9; tentatively, D is TRBD1 (5 bases). Germline CDR1 and CDR2: SEHNR and FQNEAQ (reference sequence). This CDR3 region has 15 residues. With 3 bases removed from V and 0 bases from J, the gap between germline ends came to 8 bases. The CDR3 here is CASSFQGTNTGELFF. In nucleotides, the CDR3 is TGTGCCAGCAGCTTCCAGGGAACGAACACCGGGGAGCTGTTTTTT.

This clone was picked up one time. The chain couples TRBV2 to TRBJ1-6; D call uncertain. Trimming stripped 7 bases from V and 7 bases from J, with 14 bases between. CDR1 and CDR2 from the germline V gene are SNHLY and FYNNEI. This CDR3 is 14 amino acids long. The CDR3 coding sequence is TGTGCCAGCACTGAGGACGGAGCAAATTCACCCCTCCACTTT. Translated: CASTEDGANSPLHF.

The CDR3 bases are TGTGCCTGGACTTTGCTGGGGCTCGATTCACCCCTCCACTTT. It translates to CAWTLLGLDSPLHF. V gene TRBV30 combines with J gene TRBJ1-6; perhaps TRBD1 as D (5 bases). The CDR3 covers 14 residues. Germline-derived CDR1 and CDR2 are GTSNPN and SVGIG (reference sequence). V was pared by 4 bases and J by 8 bases, with 15 bases between.

V gene TRBV10-3 combines with J gene TRBJ1-1, with 7 bases fitting TRBD1. Germline CDR1 is ENHRY and CDR2 is SYGVKD. The CDR3 contains 13 residues. V trimming: 6 bases; J trimming: 0 bases; junction bases outside the gene matches: 1. Here the CDR3 DNA reads TGTGCCATCAGCGACAGGGTGAACACTGAAGCTTTCTTT. Amino acids: CAISDRVNTEAFF.